The present TCR beta chain was sequenced within a study of CD8 T cells in ankylosing spondylitis. TCRdb processed the 5' RACE reads anew with MiXCR; each CDR3 protein has one entry. The table includes 100,000 to 150,000 distinct CDR3 sequences, roughly a sixth detected once. This clonotype has more than one count but fewer than ten. Its antigen is unknown. Study-wide findings and caveats: In peripheral blood, disease-linked CD8+ clones occurred at relatively low frequencies. Disease-linked clones were reportedly significantly enriched in matched ankylosing spondylitis synovial fluid. Ankylosing spondylitis blood appeared to carry a characteristic TCR beta motif of roughly 8 highly homologous variants.

CDR3 length: 17 amino acids. Looked up from germline, CDR1 is SGHVS and CDR2 is FNYEAQ. V dropped 6 bases and J dropped 4; count of bases not matched to a gene: 14. Material: blood, either unsorted or a sorted T cell fraction (not recorded which). This clonotype was obtained from a male donor with ankylosing spondylitis. The rearrangement uses TRBV7-6 and TRBJ2-2, with 7 bases that match TRBD2. CDR3: CASRAGGAGYSTGELFF. CDR3 DNA sequence: TGTGCCAGCAGGGCTGGTGGAGCGGGGTACTCCACCGGGGAGCTGTTTTTT.